The rows below give T cell receptor beta chains drawn from one sample of a study of control samples from healthy donors and cancer patients. Only in-frame clones appear in the TCRdb table, and some are missing; sequencing was by immunoSEQ multiplex PCR. The table shows about 150,000 clones, with over 85% occurring only once. The specimen sequenced was blood. Receptor source: a man between 18 and 35 years old in good health. Both conserved end residues are part of each CDR3.

TRBV27	TRBJ1-4	CASSLSRGDEKLFF
TRBV7-2	TRBJ1-1	CASSLGQNTEAFF
TRBV27	TRBJ1-2	CASSFGGNYGYTF
TRBV7-5	TRBJ2-7	CARSLGRQASYEQYF
TRBV7-9	TRBJ1-2	CASSLAHWENGYTF
TRBV5-1	TRBJ2-5	CASLPNGEIGETQYF
TRBV2	TRBJ2-7	CASMGQGHEQYF
TRBV5-1	TRBJ2-5	CASSLMETQYF
TRBV2	TRBJ2-1	CASSEARSSYNEQFF
TRBV11-1	TRBJ2-1	CASSWGSGRAVIEQFF
TRBV3-1/TRBV3-2	TRBJ2-1	CASSQEDSGGHNNEQFF
TRBV9	TRBJ1-5	CASSANSGAQPQHF
TRBV11-2	TRBJ2-5	CASSPGAQETQYF
TRBV19	TRBJ2-2	CASSNQRGITGELFF
TRBV19	TRBJ2-7	CASSFGQDYEQYF
TRBV2	TRBJ1-2	CASSPGGNIVGYGYTF
TRBV7-2	TRBJ2-7	CASSVDFGREQYF
TRBV7-3	TRBJ2-1	CASSSTGGYNEQFF
TRBV24-1	TRBJ2-7	CATSDHETGERLSYEQYF
TRBV7-6	TRBJ2-7	CASSPRTGLSYEQYF
TRBV14	TRBJ2-2	CASSRWDRDFSGELFF
TRBV6-6	TRBJ2-7	CASIRSQGFNEQYF
TRBV3-1/TRBV3-2	TRBJ2-3	CASSQVSGGVTDTQYF
TRBV25-1	TRBJ1-2	CASSETGDYGYTF
TRBV29-1	TRBJ1-3	CSVTGAGNTIYF
TRBV19	TRBJ1-2	CASKVWLSDGYTF
TRBV6-5	TRBJ1-3	CASRPDGNTIYF